Presented here are 10 T cell receptor beta chains from one specimen sequenced in a study of chemoradiotherapy in HPV16-positive cancers. Generated by immunoSEQ multiplex PCR, the TCRdb table keeps only in-frame clones and is missing some. Here the sample spans about 11,000 clones, about 75% being singletons. This specimen was taken from a patient who underwent chemoradiotherapy. The origin of the receptors is a human donor with HPV-associated anogenital cancer.

This chain connects TRBV14 to TRBJ2-7; D gene ambiguous. Germline V gene sequence: CDR1 SGHDN, CDR2 FVKESK. The V end was cut by 0 bases, the J end by 2 bases, with 8 bases between. The CDR3 extends over 14 amino acids. This chain's CDR3 is CASSQDYLTYEQYF. The CDR3 nucleotides read TGTGCCAGCAGCCAAGATTACCTAACCTACGAGCAGTACTTC.

The chain uses TRBV28 and TRBJ1-2; D remains ambiguous. CDR1 MDHEN and CDR2 SYDVKM come from the germline V gene. The ends were cut back, 1 base at V and 8 bases at J, with 14 bases in the middle. The CDR3 has 14 residues. Here the CDR3 reads CASSLLVGKGGYTF. In DNA form, the CDR3 reads TGTGCCAGCAGTTTATTAGTCGGAAAAGGAGGCTACACCTTC.

The chain combines TRBV28 with TRBJ2-1; TRBD1 matches 7 bases. Unmatched junction bases numbered 14, after V lost 5 bases and J lost 7 bases. The CDR3 spans 16 residues. Per the germline V gene, CDR1 is MDHEN and CDR2 is SYDVKM. The CDR3 reads CASSLRYRGSTNEQFF. Here the CDR3 DNA reads TGTGCCAGCAGTCTGAGATACAGGGGATCCACGAATGAGCAGTTCTTC.

This chain connects TRBV4-2 to TRBJ2-7; D unclear. The CDR3 covers 13 residues. Germline V gene data show CDR1 as LGHNA and CDR2 as YNFKEQ. V was trimmed by 1 base and J by 0 bases, leaving 4 bases between them. CDR3 nucleotide sequence: TGTGCCAGCAGCCAAGGGAGCTCCTACGAGCAGTACTTC. Protein sequence: CASSQGSSYEQYF.

The count of this clone is one. This chain joins TRBV11-2 and TRBJ2-7, with TRBD1 identical over 9 bases. There are 14 residues in the CDR3. Germline V gene data show CDR1 as SGHAT and CDR2 as FQNNGV. With V trimmed by 5 bases and J by 6 bases, 8 bases remained unmatched. As DNA, the CDR3 is TGTGCCAGCAGCATCGCCGGGACAGGGCGCGAGCAGTACTTC. It encodes CASSIAGTGREQYF. Combining the CDR3 with reference TRBV11-2 and TRBJ2-7 gives the whole variable domain EAGVAQSPRYKIIEKRQSVAFWCNPISGHATLYWYQQILGQGPKLLIQFQNNGVVDDSQLPKDRFSAERLKGVDSTLKIQPAKLEDSAVYLCASSIAGTGREQYFGPGTRLTVT.

This clone has a single count. This chain uses TRBV6-1 with TRBJ2-5, with TRBD2 matching 9 bases. Germline CDR1 MNHNS, CDR2 SASEGT. The CDR3 contains 15 residues. V was clipped by 1 base and J by 2 bases; unmatched bases: 2. The CDR3 region has the DNA TGTGCCAGCAGTGAAGGGGCGGGAGGGCAAGAGACCCAGTACTTC. Its translation: CASSEGAGGQETQYF.

The J gene is TRBJ2-2, the V gene TRBV28; 7 nucleotides match TRBD1. There are 14 residues in the CDR3. Germline loops: CDR1 MDHEN, CDR2 SYDVKM. V gave up 5 bases and J gave up 3 bases; unmatched junction bases: 3. CDR3 loop: CASSKTGYTGELFF. As DNA, the CDR3 is TGTGCCAGCAGTAAGACAGGGTACACCGGGGAGCTGTTTTTT.

The chain carries TRBV30 and TRBJ2-2; TRBD2 agrees at 12 bases. The V gene end was trimmed by 5 bases and the J gene end by 3 bases; junction bases not matched to a gene: 4. Germline CDR1 is GTSNPN and CDR2 is SVGIG (reference sequence). This CDR3 contains 15 residues. The CDR3 DNA reads TGTGCCTGGGGACTAGCGGGAATACACACCGGGGAGCTGTTTTTT. Its protein product is CAWGLAGIHTGELFF.

In this sample, this clone turned up once. This sequence joins TRBV5-1 and TRBJ2-5; the D gene is possibly TRBD2 (6 bases). Germline V gives CDR1 SGHRS, CDR2 YFSETQ. Deletions cut 4 bases from V and 5 bases from J, with 21 bases between. CDR3 length: 16 amino acids. CDR3 sequence: CASSPALVAEGETQYF. For the CDR3, the DNA is TGCGCCAGCAGCCCCGCCCTTGTCGCGGAGGGGGAGACCCAGTACTTC.

CDR3 protein: CAISAWTSGINEQFF. The CDR3 region has the DNA TGTGCCATCAGTGCTTGGACTAGCGGGATCAATGAGCAGTTCTTC. The chain carries TRBV10-3 and TRBJ2-1; TRBD2 matches at 12 bases. Germline lookup yields CDR1 ENHRY and CDR2 SYGVKD. Germline trimming cut 4 bases from V and 6 bases from J; bases unmatched to any gene: 4. The CDR3 totals 15 residues.